The rows below give T cell receptor beta chains drawn from one sample of a study of regulatory T cells in long-lasting Graves disease. TCRdb fed the multiplex PCR reads into MiXCR, producing one record per CDR3 protein. Here the sample spans about 290,000 distinct CDR3 sequences, around 20% being singletons. The specimen comprised peripheral blood mononuclear cells (PBMCs), sampled when the disease was refractory, from a patient treated with antithyroid drugs. The receptors were gathered from a female donor with Graves disease. Both conserved end residues are trimmed from each CDR3. D genes are given only for firm matches.

v_call: TRBV28; d_call: .; cdr3_aa: ASTSWVATEAF
v_call: TRBV27; d_call: TRBD1; cdr3_aa: ASSLTTGTGTHEQY
v_call: TRBV6-5; d_call: TRBD2; cdr3_aa: ASSYGLAAGELF
v_call: TRBV10-1; d_call: .; cdr3_aa: ASSEADSPDTQY
v_call: TRBV7-9; d_call: TRBD1; cdr3_aa: ASSLGTGQETQY
v_call: TRBV30; d_call: .; cdr3_aa: AWSVLGLGPY
v_call: TRBV30; d_call: .; cdr3_aa: AWAKDRNQPQH
v_call: TRBV30; d_call: .; cdr3_aa: AWSVAAASYNEQF
v_call: TRBV28; d_call: .; cdr3_aa: ASSFSLTGELF
v_call: TRBV24-1; d_call: TRBD1; cdr3_aa: ATSYGTGKSYEQY
v_call: TRBV10-1; d_call: TRBD2; cdr3_aa: ASSEESSGKYEQY
v_call: TRBV2; d_call: .; cdr3_aa: ASSGDTSEQY
v_call: TRBV20-1; d_call: TRBD1; cdr3_aa: SARDPDRATYNEQF
v_call: TRBV30; d_call: TRBD2; cdr3_aa: AAQFTSGNTDTQY
v_call: TRBV10-2; d_call: .; cdr3_aa: ASSETANYGYT
v_call: TRBV10-3; d_call: .; cdr3_aa: AIPKTDSETGELF
v_call: TRBV6-2/TRBV6-3; d_call: TRBD1; cdr3_aa: ASSADRGGNQPQH
v_call: TRBV29-1; d_call: TRBD2; cdr3_aa: SAGPGLADSLETQY
v_call: TRBV14; d_call: TRBD1; cdr3_aa: ASSQEPYRGGETQY
v_call: TRBV6-2/TRBV6-3; d_call: .; cdr3_aa: ASSYAASSYNSPLH
v_call: TRBV15; d_call: .; cdr3_aa: ATSRVRRGELF
v_call: TRBV29-1; d_call: TRBD2; cdr3_aa: SVDFGIGTSTLGGQETQY
v_call: TRBV12-3/TRBV12-4; d_call: .; cdr3_aa: ASSYLAIQGAQY
v_call: TRBV3-1; d_call: .; cdr3_aa: ASSPTRRNEQF
v_call: TRBV9; d_call: TRBD1; cdr3_aa: ASSVGTGGIFYEQY
v_call: TRBV6-1; d_call: TRBD1; cdr3_aa: ASKGAGGANVLA
v_call: TRBV30; d_call: .; cdr3_aa: AWSVIYEQY
v_call: TRBV28; d_call: .; cdr3_aa: ASSNDRLIAYEQY
v_call: TRBV18; d_call: .; cdr3_aa: ASSPRTRGEKLF
v_call: TRBV20-1; d_call: .; cdr3_aa: SARDRDNYEQY
v_call: TRBV6-2/TRBV6-3; d_call: TRBD1; cdr3_aa: ASSYLGTGIGETQY
v_call: TRBV20-1; d_call: .; cdr3_aa: SARGVNGETQY
v_call: TRBV11-2; d_call: .; cdr3_aa: ASSLDLRGVETQY
v_call: TRBV24-1; d_call: .; cdr3_aa: ATSDTGNGELF
v_call: TRBV7-2; d_call: .; cdr3_aa: ASSLAGPSTDTQY
v_call: TRBV12-3/TRBV12-4; d_call: .; cdr3_aa: ASSPSNDNTGELF
v_call: TRBV7-3; d_call: TRBD2; cdr3_aa: ASSYWTSGRQGDTQY
v_call: TRBV7-9; d_call: TRBD2; cdr3_aa: ASKAGVLETQY
v_call: TRBV28; d_call: .; cdr3_aa: ASSLEQAGGELF
v_call: TRBV5-1; d_call: TRBD1; cdr3_aa: ASSKMGDRISYEQY
v_call: TRBV19; d_call: .; cdr3_aa: ASSRQTSGTAWYEQY